This paragraph reports one T cell receptor (beta chain). What it binds is not known. V was clipped by 0 bases and J by 3 bases, with 9 bases between them. The germline CDR1 and CDR2 sequences are PRHDT and FYEKMQ (reference sequence). The CDR3 has 14 amino acids. This entry comes from a study of identifying expanded T cells in peripheral blood. Assay: immunoSEQ multiplex PCR; the TCRdb copy retains only in-frame clones and omits some. The table has over 100,000 clones, roughly 90% seen once. During the collection period, no donor immune events like infections were recorded. Findings and caveats of the study: About 1.2 clones differed between technical replicates, versus approximately 17 and 20 over time. Clone count variance between roughly two-week samples rose with total template count.

V gene TRBV13 combines with J gene TRBJ2-7; perhaps TRBD1 as D (6 bases). This TCR came from a person aged 18-70 years in good health. The sequencing sample was made of blood. The CDR3 sequence is CASSLGTGYYEQYF. Here the CDR3 DNA reads TGTGCCAGCAGCTTAGGGACAGGTTACTACGAGCAGTACTTC. The full variable domain, with the rest looked up from reference TRBV13 and TRBJ2-7, is AAGVIQSPRHLIKEKRETATLKCYPIPRHDTVYWYQQGPGQDPQFLISFYEKMQSDKGSIPDRFSAQQFSDYHSELNMSSLELGDSALYFCASSLGTGYYEQYFGPGTRLTVT.